The clone carrying this T cell receptor (beta chain) was seen many times. This record belongs to a study of T cells in Graves' hyperthyroidism and ophthalmopathy. The germline V gene has CDR1 MNHEY and CDR2 SMNVEV (reference sequence). This CDR3 has 17 amino acids. Unmatched junction bases numbered 13, after V lost 5 bases and J lost 0 bases. Amplification of TCR beta CDR3 regions was performed using RNA transcripts as template. During a first-round RT-PCR of the TCR CDR3, the HTBI primer set was used. TCRdb recomputed calls from the multiplex PCR reads with MiXCR, one row per CDR3 protein. This sample has a few hundred thousand distinct CDR3 sequences, with 14% found just once.

The origin of this receptor is a woman aged 25-40 years with Graves' ophthalmopathy. The genes are TRBV27 and TRBJ2-7, with 7 bases fitting TRBD2. The sequenced sample was blood. CDR3 DNA: TGTGCCAGCAGTCATCTAGCGGTGGGGGGGGTCTCCTACGAGCAGTACTTC. This gives the protein CASSHLAVGGVSYEQYF.